This T cell receptor (beta chain) was found in a study of T-cell memory formation after mild COVID-19. Using its own MiXCR run on the 5' RACE reads, TCRdb lists one record per CDR3 protein. Here the sample spans just over 400,000 distinct CDR3 sequences, 20% to 25% being singletons. This clonotype came up a few times. Sequenced material: PBMCs or a T cell subset sorted from them (not recorded which). The origin of this receptor is an adult woman who had mild COVID-19 (a few samples of this study predate the infection). Cell type and time point are not known.

DNA of the CDR3: TGCGCCAGCAACTTCGGGGGGCTCGACGAGCAGTACTTC. Its translation: CASNFGGLDEQYF. This chain links TRBV5-1 with TRBJ2-7; maybe TRBD2 (7 bases). Germline V gene lookup returns CDR1 SGHRS and CDR2 YFSETQ. The CDR3 is made up of 13 amino acids. Trimming took 6 bases from V and 5 from J, leaving 15 bases between them. Full variable domain (remainder filled in from reference TRBV5-1 and TRBJ2-7): KAGVTQTPRYLIKTRGQQVTLSCSPISGHRSVSWYQQTPGQGLQFLFEYFSETQRNKGNFPGRFSGRQFSNSRSEMNVSTLELGDSALYLCASNFGGLDEQYFGPGTRLTVT.